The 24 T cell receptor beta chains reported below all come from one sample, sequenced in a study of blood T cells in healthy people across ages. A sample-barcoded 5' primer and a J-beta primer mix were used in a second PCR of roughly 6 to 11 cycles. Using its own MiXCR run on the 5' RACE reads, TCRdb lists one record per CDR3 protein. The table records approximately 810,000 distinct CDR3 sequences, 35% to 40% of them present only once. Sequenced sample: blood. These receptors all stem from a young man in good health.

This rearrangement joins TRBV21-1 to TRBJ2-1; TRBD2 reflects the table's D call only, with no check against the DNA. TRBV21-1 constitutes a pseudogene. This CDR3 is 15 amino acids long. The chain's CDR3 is CASGTPRGLAGEQFF. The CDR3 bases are TGTGCCAGCGGCACTCCTAGGGGCCTAGCGGGGGAGCAGTTCTTC.

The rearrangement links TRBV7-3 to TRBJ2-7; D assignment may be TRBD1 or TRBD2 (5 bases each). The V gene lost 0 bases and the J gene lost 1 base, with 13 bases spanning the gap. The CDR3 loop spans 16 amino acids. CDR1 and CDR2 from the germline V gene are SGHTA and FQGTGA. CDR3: CASSLTGTGRSYEQYF. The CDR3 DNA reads TGTGCCAGCAGCTTAACGGGGACGGGCCGGTCCTACGAGCAGTACTTC.

The CDR3 protein is CASSQGRLRRELNTEAFF. CDR3 nucleotide sequence: TGCGCCAGCAGCCAAGGACGTCTGAGGCGGGAGTTGAACACTGAAGCTTTCTTT. The chain joins TRBV4-1 to TRBJ1-1; D uncertain. Deletions cut 1 base from V and 0 bases from J, with 18 bases between. CDR1 is MGHRA, CDR2 YSYEKL, per germline. The CDR3 has 18 residues.

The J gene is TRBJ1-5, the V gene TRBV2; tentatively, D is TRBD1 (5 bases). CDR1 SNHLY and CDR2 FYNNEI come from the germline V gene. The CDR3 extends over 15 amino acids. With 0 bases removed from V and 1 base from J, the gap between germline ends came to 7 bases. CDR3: CASSEAAGSNQPQHF. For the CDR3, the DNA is TGTGCCAGCAGTGAAGCGGCAGGGAGCAATCAGCCCCAGCATTTT.

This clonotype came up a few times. CDR3 bases: TGTGCCAGCAGTTTAGCGGGGCGACTAGCAGTGGATACGCAGTATTTT. This sequence encodes CASSLAGRLAVDTQYF. J is TRBJ2-3 and V is TRBV12-3 or TRBV12-4; 7 nucleotides agree with TRBD2. The V gene end was trimmed by 0 bases and the J gene end by 6 bases; junction bases not matched to a gene: 9. This CDR3 is built from 16 residues.

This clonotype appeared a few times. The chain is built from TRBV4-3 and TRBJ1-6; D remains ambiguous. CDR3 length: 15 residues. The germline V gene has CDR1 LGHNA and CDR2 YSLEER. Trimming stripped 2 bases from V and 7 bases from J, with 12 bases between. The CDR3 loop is CASSQIGPGNSPLHF. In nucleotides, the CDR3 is TGCGCCAGCAGCCAAATCGGGCCGGGGAATTCACCCCTCCACTTT.

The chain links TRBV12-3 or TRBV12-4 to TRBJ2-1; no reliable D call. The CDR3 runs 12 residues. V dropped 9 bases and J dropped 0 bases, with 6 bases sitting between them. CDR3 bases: TGTGCCAGTTACATCTCCTACAATGAGCAGTTCTTC. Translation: CASYISYNEQFF.

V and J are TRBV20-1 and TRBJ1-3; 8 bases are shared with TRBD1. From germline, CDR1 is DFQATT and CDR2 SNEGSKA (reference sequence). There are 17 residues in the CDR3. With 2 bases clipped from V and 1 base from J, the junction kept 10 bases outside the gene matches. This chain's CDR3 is CSARMNTQGASGNTIYF. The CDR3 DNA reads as TGCAGTGCTAGAATGAACACCCAGGGGGCATCTGGAAACACCATATATTTT.

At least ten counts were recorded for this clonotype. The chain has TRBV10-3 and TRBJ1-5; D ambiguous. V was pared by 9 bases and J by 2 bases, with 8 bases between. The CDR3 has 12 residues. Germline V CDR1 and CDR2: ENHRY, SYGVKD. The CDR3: CAISAGNQPQHF. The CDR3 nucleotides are TGTGCCATTTCAGCGGGCAATCAGCCCCAGCATTTT.

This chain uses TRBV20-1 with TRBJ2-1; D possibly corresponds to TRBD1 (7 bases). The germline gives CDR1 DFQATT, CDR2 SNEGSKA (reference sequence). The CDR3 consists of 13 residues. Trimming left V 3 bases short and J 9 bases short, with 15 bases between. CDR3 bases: TGCAGTGCTAGCAGGGGGGAGTTTAGTGAGCAGTTCTTC. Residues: CSASRGEFSEQFF.

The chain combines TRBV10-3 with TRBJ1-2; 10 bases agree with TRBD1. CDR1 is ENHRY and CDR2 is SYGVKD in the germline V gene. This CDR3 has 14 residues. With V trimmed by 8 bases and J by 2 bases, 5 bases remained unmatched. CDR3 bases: TGTGCCATCGGGGACAGGGGCGGAAACTATGGCTACACCTTC. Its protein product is CAIGDRGGNYGYTF.

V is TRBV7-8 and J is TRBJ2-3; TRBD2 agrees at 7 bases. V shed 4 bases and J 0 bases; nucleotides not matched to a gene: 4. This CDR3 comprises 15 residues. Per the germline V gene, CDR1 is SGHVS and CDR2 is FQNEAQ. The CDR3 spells CASSWLAASTDTQYF. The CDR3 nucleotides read TGTGCCAGCAGCTGGCTAGCGGCTAGCACAGATACGCAGTATTTT.

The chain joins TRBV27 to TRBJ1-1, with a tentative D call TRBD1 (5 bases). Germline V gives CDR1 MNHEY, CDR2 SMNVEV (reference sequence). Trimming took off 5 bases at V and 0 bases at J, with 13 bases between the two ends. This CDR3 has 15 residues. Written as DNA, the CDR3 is TGTGCCAGCAGTCCGGGGGGGGTCATGAACACTGAAGCTTTCTTT. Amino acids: CASSPGGVMNTEAFF.

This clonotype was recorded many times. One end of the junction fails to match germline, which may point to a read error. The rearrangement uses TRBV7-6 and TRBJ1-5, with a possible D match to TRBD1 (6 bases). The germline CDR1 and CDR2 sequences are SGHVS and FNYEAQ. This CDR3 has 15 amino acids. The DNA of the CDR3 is TGTGCCAGCAGTTTAGGGGGTAGTAGCAATCAGCCCCAGCATTTT. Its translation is CASSLGGSSNQPQHF.

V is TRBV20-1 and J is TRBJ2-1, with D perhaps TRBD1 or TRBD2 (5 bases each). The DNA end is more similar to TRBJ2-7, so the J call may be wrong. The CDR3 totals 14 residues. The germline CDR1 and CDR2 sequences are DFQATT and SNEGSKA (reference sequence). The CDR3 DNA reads TGCAGTGCTGGGGGACCCAGCTCCTACAATGAGCAGTACTTC. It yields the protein CSAGGPSSYNEQYF.

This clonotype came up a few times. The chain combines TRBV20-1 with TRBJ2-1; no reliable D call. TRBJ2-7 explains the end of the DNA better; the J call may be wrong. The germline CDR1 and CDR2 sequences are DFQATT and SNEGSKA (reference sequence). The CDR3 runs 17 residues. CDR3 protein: CSATPHPDSSHYNEQYF. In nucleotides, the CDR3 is TGCAGTGCTACCCCCCATCCGGATTCCTCCCACTACAATGAGCAGTACTTC.

The CDR3 DNA follows: TGTGCCAGCGGTTCAACAGTGAACACTGAAGCTTTCTTT. Amino acids: CASGSTVNTEAFF. The genes are TRBV27 and TRBJ1-1; no definite D call. This CDR3 contains 13 residues. Trimming left V 8 bases short and J 0 bases short, with 10 bases between. Germline assignment: CDR1 MNHEY and CDR2 SMNVEV (reference sequence).

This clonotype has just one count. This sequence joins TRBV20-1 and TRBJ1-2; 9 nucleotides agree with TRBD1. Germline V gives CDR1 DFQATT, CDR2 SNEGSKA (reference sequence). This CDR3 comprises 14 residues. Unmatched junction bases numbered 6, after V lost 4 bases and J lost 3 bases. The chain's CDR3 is CSAKSGQGYYGYTF. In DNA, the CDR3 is TGCAGTGCTAAATCCGGACAGGGGTACTATGGCTACACCTTC.

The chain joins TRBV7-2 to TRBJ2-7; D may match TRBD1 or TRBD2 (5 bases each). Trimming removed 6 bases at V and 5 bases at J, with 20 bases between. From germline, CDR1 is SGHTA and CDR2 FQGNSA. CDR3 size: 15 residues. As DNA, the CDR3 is TGTGCCAGCAGTCCACCACCGGGACCCCCCGACGAGCAGTACTTC. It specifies CASSPPPGPPDEQYF.

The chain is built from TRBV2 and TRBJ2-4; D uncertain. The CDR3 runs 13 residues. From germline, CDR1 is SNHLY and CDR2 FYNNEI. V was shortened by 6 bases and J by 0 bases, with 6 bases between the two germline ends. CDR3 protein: CASRTLAKNIQYF. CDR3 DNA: TGTGCCAGCAGGACGTTAGCCAAAAACATTCAGTACTTC.

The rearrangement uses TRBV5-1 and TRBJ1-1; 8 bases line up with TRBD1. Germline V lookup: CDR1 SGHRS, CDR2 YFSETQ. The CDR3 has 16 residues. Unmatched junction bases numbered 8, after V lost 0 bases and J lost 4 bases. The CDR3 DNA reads TGCGCCAGCAGCTTGGGTAGGGACAGGATCGCCACTGAAGCTTTCTTT. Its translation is CASSLGRDRIATEAFF.

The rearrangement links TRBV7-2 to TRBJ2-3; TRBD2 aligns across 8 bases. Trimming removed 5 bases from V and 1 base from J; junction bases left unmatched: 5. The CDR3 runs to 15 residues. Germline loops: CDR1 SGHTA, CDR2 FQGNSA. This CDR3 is CASSPTSVRTDTQYF. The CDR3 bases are TGTGCCAGCAGCCCGACTAGCGTGCGCACAGATACGCAGTATTTT.

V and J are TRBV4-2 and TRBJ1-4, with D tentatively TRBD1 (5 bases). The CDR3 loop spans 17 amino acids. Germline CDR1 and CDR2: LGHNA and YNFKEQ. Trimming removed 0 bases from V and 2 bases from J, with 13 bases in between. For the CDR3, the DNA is TGTGCCAGCAGCCAAGATCCGGGAGGGGTGACTAATGAAAAACTGTTTTTT. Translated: CASSQDPGGVTNEKLFF.

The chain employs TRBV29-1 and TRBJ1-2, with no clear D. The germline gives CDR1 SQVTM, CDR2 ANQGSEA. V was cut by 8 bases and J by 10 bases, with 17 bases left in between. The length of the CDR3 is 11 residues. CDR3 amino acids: CSTSDGEVYTF. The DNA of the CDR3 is TGCAGCACCTCGGACGGTGAGGTCTACACCTTC.